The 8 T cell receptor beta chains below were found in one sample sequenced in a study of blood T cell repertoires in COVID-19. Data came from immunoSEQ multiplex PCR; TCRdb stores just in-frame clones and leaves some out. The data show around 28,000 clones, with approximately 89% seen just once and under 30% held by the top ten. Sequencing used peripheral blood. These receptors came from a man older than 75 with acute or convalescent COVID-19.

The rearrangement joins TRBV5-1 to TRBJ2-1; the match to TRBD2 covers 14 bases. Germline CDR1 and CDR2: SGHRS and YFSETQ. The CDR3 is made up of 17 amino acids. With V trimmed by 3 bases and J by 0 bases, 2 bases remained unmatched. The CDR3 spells CASSSGTSGSSYNEQFF. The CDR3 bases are TGCGCCAGCAGCTCAGGGACTAGCGGGAGCTCCTACAATGAGCAGTTCTTC.

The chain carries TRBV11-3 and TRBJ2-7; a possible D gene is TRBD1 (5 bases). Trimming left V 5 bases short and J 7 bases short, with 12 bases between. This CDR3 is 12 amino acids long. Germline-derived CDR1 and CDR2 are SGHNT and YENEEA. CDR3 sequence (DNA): TGTGCCAGCAGCCTGGGGCCTAGGGAGCAGTACTTC. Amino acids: CASSLGPREQYF.

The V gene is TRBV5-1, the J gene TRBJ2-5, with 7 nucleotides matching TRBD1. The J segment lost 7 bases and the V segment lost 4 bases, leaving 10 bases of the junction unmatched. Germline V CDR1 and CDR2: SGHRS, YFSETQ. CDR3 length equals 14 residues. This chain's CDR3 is CASSLEGGDGTQYF. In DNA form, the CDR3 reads TGCGCCAGCAGCCTGGAAGGGGGCGATGGGACCCAGTACTTC.

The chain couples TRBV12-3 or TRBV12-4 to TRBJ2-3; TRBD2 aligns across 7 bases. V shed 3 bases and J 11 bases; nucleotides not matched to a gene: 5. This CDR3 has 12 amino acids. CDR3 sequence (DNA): TGTGCCAGCAGTTTGGGGAGGGTGGTGCAGTATTTT. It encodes CASSLGRVVQYF.

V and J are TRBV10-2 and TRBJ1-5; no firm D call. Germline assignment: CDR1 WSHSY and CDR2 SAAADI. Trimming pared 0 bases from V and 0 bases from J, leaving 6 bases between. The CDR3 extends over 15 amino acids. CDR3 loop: CASSESTLSNQPQHF. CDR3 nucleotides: TGCGCCAGCAGTGAGTCGACACTTAGCAATCAGCCCCAGCATTTT.

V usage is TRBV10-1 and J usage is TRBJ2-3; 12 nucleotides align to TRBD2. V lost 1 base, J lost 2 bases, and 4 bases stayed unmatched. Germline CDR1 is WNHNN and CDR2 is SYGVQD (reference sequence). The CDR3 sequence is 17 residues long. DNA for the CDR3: TGCGCCAGCAGTGAGTTGGGACTAGCGGGTTACACAGATACGCAGTATTTT. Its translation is CASSELGLAGYTDTQYF.

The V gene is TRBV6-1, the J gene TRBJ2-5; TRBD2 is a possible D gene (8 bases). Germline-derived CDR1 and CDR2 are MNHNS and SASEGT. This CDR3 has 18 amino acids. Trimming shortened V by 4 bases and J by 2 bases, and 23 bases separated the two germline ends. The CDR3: CASSVRGSGSGWQETQYF. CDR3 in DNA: TGTGCCAGCAGTGTCAGGGGGAGCGGGAGTGGTTGGCAAGAGACCCAGTACTTC.

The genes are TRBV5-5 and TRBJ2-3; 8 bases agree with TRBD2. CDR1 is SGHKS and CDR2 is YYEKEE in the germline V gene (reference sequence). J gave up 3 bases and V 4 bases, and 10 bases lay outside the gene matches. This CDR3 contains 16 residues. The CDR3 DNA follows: TGTGCCAGCAGCCTGATAGGAGCGGGAGAAACAGATACGCAGTATTTT. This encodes CASSLIGAGETDTQYF.